The rows below give T cell receptor beta chains drawn from one sample of a study of blood T cell repertoires in COVID-19. Clones were sequenced by immunoSEQ multiplex PCR, and TCRdb holds only the in-frame ones, with some missing. The profile shows roughly 190,000 clones, around 85% of them singletons. The sample was peripheral blood. The receptors were gathered from a woman between 45 and 60 years old with acute or convalescent COVID-19. The conserved cysteine and the conserved F or W are not part of the CDR3 here. Fields, in order: J gene, CDR3 length, V gene, CDR3 protein.

TRBJ2-1 14 TRBV5-6 ASSFRRGRIYNEQF
TRBJ2-2 14 TRBV5-6 ASSLTQGANTGELF
TRBJ2-1 14 TRBV5-1 ASGQDTFSSYNEQF
TRBJ1-5 14 TRBV28 ASSSPQGAPNQPQH
TRBJ2-5 13 TRBV11-2 ASSLDPGGRETQY
TRBJ2-2 12 TRBV28 ASSLTQGFGELF
TRBJ1-1 15 TRBV11-2 ASSLTGTAEMNTEAF
TRBJ1-2 11 TRBV18 ASSGQGNYGYT
TRBJ1-4 13 TRBV4-3 ASSQDRDYNEKLF
TRBJ2-3 14 TRBV18 ASSPGTELSTDTQY
TRBJ2-3 13 TRBV18 ASSPETSGTDTQY
TRBJ1-2 13 TRBV18 ASSPERTSDYGYT
TRBJ2-6 14 TRBV18 ASSSVLFSGANVLT
TRBJ1-1 11 TRBV30 AWRGQGNTEAF
TRBJ1-5 13 TRBV15 ATSREGQGSQPQH
TRBJ1-5 13 TRBV2 ASSGQGTAGQPQH
TRBJ1-6 13 TRBV24-1 ATSDPGQPNSPLH
TRBJ2-7 12 TRBV12-5 ASGSRTVSYEQY
TRBJ2-7 13 TRBV3-1/TRBV3-2 ASSHGLAGGYEQY
TRBJ2-2 15 TRBV28 ASAYSGLAGVTGELF
TRBJ2-5 15 TRBV7-2 ASSPRLAGVMSETQY
TRBJ2-1 9 TRBV30 AWSLRYEQF
TRBJ2-6 13 TRBV6-6 ASRVTGPGANVLT
TRBJ2-1 13 TRBV6-2/TRBV6-3 ASSSASGRTYEQF
TRBJ2-7 12 TRBV10-2 ASRETSGDYEQY
TRBJ2-1 14 TRBV7-2 ASSSQAPRMGNEQF
TRBJ1-1 12 TRBV2 ASTGRRVNTEAF
TRBJ2-7 13 TRBV4-3 ASSQDHLRGGEQY
TRBJ2-4 13 TRBV5-1 ASSAPDRREDIQY
TRBJ2-3 13 TRBV6-5 ASQLAGAGTDTQY
TRBJ1-6 11 TRBV19 ASTSGFNSPLH
TRBJ2-7 13 TRBV7-2 ASSPRTGGIDEQY
TRBJ1-3 15 TRBV5-1 ASSSAGGQFSGNTIY
TRBJ1-1 13 TRBV18 ASSPPRDSGTEAF
TRBJ1-2 13 TRBV19 ASSIDGGLVYGYT
TRBJ2-7 13 TRBV7-8 ASSWTGTGLYEQY
TRBJ2-3 13 TRBV5-1 ASSLDYRGSDTQY
TRBJ2-7 13 TRBV4-1 ASSHQAGGPYEQY
TRBJ1-6 12 TRBV10-1 ASSRDRANSPLH
TRBJ2-7 11 TRBV14 ASSQISAGRLY
TRBJ2-5 13 TRBV9 ASSSLGTGGETQY
TRBJ2-1 11 TRBV6-5 ASSYTGYNEQF
TRBJ2-7 12 TRBV30 AWTRGGFAYEQY
TRBJ2-1 12 TRBV27 ASRKGLAAGEQF
TRBJ2-7 13 TRBV7-8 ASSLAYDRGYEQY
TRBJ1-3 14 TRBV18 ASSPVRGLTGNTIY
TRBJ2-7 11 TRBV25-1 ASGRQGAGEQY
TRBJ1-4 14 TRBV18 ASSPGQVVGNEKLF
TRBJ2-7 11 TRBV16 ASSQLRAVEQY
TRBJ2-7 10 TRBV6-5 ASSYTRGEQY
TRBJ2-7 12 TRBV28 ASRGAGLSYEQY
TRBJ2-3 14 TRBV9 ASSVATSGRRYTQY
TRBJ1-4 12 TRBV7-8 ASSSGAGLEKLF
TRBJ2-3 12 TRBV18 ASSPGTGSDTQY
TRBJ2-1 12 TRBV5-8 ASSSGVAFNEQF